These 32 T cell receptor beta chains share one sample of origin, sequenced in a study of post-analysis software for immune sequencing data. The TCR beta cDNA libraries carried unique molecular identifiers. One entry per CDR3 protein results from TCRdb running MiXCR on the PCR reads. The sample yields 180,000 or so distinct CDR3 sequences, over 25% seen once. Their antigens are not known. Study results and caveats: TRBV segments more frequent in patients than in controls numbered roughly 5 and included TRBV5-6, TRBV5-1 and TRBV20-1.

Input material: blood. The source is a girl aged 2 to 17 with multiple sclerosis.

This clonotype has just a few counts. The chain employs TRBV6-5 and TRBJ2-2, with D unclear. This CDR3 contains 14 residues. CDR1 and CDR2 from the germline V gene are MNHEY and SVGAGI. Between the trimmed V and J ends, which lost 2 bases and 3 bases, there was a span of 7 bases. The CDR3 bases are TGTGCCAGCAGTTACATGCCAGACACCGGGGAGCTGTTTTTT. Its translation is CASSYMPDTGELFF.

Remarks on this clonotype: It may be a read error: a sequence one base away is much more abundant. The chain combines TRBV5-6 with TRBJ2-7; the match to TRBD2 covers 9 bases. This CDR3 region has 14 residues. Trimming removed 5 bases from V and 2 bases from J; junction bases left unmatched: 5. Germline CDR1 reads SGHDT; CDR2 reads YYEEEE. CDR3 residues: CASRGSSGAYEQYF. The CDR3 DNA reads TGTGCCAGCAGGGGCTCTAGCGGGGCCTACGAGCAGTACTTC.

CDR3 sequence (DNA): TGTGCCAGCAGCCCCTCCGCGATACAGGGCGGGACGCATTCATATCAGCAGTTCTTC. Translated, it gives CASSPSAIQGGTHSYQQFF. The chain has TRBV28 and TRBJ2-1; D assignment may be TRBD1 or TRBD2 (6 bases each). Germline V gene lookup returns CDR1 MDHEN and CDR2 SYDVKM. With 6 bases removed from V and 11 bases from J, the gap between germline ends came to 35 bases. The CDR3 sequence is 19 residues long.

CDR3 protein: CASSPKSHRVGANVLTF. The CDR3 coding sequence is TGTGCCAGCAGCCCAAAGTCCCACAGGGTTGGGGCCAACGTCCTGACTTTC. The gene calls are TRBV6-2 or TRBV6-3 and TRBJ2-6; tentative D call: TRBD1 (6 bases). CDR1 is MNHEY and CDR2 is SVGEGT in the germline V gene. The CDR3 extends over 17 amino acids. The V gene lost 6 bases and the J gene lost 3 bases, with 18 bases spanning the gap.

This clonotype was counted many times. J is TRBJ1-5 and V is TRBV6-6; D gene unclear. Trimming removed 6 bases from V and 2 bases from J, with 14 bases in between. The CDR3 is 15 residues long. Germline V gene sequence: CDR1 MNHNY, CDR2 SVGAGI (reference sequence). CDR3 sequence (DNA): TGTGCCAGCAGGCCCACGGCCGCAGGCAATCAGCCCCAGCATTTT. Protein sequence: CASRPTAAGNQPQHF.

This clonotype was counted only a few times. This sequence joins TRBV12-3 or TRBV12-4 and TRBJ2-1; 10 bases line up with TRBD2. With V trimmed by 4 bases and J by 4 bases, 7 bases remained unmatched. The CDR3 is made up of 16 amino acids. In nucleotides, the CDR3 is TGTGCCAGCAGTTCCCCAGGGACTAGCGTATACAATGAGCAGTTCTTC. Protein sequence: CASSSPGTSVYNEQFF.

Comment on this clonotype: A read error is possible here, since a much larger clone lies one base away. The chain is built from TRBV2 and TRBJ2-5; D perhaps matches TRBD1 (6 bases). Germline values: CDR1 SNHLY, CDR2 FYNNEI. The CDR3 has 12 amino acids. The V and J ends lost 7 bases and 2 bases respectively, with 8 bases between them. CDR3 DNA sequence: TGTGCCAGCAAAGGGGGTCAAGAGACCCAGTACTTC. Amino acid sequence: CASKGGQETQYF.

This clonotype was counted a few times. CDR3 coding DNA: TGTGCCAGCAGTTACTCACCCGGTGTCGAGGATGGCTACACCTTC. The encoded protein is CASSYSPGVEDGYTF. V usage is TRBV6-5 and J usage is TRBJ1-2; D is unclear. The CDR3 length is 15 residues. V lost 0 bases and J lost 6, with 14 bases in between. CDR1 is MNHEY, CDR2 SVGAGI, per germline.

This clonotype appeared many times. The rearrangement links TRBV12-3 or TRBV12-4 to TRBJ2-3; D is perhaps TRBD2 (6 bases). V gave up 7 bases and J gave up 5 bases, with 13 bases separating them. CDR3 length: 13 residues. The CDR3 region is CASNLLGGDTQYF. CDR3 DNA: TGTGCCAGCAACCTCCTGGGGGGAGATACGCAGTATTTT.

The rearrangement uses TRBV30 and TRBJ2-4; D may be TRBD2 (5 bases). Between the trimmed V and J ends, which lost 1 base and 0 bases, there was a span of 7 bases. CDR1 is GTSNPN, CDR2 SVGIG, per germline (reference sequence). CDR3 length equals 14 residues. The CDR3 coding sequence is TGTGCCTGGAGTGGGAGGATAGCCAAAAACATTCAGTACTTC. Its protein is CAWSGRIAKNIQYF.

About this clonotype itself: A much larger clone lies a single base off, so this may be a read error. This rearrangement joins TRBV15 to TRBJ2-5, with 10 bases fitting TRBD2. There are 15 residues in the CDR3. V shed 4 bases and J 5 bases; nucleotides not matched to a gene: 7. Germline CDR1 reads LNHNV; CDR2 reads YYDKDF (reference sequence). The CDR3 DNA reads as TGTGCCACCAGCATCAGGTCTAGCGGGGGTGAGACCCAGTACTTC. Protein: CATSIRSSGGETQYF.

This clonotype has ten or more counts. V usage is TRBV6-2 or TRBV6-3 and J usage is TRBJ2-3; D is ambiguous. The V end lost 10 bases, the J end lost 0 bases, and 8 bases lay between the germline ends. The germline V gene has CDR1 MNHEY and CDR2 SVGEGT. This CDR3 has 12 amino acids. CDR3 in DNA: TGTGCCACTCAATGGAGCACAGATACGCAGTATTTT. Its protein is CATQWSTDTQYF.

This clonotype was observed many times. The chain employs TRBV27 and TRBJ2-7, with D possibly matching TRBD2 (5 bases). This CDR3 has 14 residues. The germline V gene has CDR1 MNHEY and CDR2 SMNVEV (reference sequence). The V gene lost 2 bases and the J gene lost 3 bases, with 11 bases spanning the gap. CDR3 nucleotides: TGTGCCAGCAGTTTAGAGGGAAACATCTACGAGCAGTACTTC. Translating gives CASSLEGNIYEQYF.

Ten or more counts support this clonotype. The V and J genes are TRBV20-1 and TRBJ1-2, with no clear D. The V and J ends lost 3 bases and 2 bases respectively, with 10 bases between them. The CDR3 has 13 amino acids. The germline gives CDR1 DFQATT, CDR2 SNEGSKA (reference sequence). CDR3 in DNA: TGCAGTGCTAGGGCGACACAAAACTATGGCTACACCTTC. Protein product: CSARATQNYGYTF.

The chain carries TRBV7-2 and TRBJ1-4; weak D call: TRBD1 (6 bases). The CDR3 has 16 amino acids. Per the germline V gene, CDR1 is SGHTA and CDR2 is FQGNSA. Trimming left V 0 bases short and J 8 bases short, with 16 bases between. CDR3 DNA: TGTGCCAGCAGCTTAGCGGCCGGACCCCAGGGGGAAAAACTGTTTTTT. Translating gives CASSLAAGPQGEKLFF.

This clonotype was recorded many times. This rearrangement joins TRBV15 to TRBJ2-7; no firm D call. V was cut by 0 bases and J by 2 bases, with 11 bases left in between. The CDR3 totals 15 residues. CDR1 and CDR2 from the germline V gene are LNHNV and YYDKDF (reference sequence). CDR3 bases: TGTGCCACCAGCAGAGATCGGGTTAGGGCCTACGAGCAGTACTTC. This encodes CATSRDRVRAYEQYF.

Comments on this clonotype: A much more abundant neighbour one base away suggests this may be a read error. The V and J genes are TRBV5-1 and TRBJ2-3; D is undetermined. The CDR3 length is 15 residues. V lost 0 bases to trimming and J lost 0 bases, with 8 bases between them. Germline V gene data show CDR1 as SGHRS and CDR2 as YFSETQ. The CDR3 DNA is TGCGCCAGCAGCTTGGACAGCTCTAGCACAGATACGCAGTATTTT. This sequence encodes CASSLDSSSTDTQYF. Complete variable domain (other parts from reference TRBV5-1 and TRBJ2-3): KAGVTQTPRYLIKTRGQQVTLSCSPISGHRSVSWYQQTPGQGLQFLFEYFSETQRNKGNFPGRFSGRQFSNSRSEMNVSTLELGDSALYLCASSLDSSSTDTQYFGPGTRLTVL.

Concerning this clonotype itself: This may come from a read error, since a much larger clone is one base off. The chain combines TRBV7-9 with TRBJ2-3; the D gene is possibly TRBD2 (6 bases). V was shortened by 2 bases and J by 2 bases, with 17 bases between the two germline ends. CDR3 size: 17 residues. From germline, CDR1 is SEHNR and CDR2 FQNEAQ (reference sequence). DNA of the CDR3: TGTGCCAGCAGCTTAAACGGGTCGGCGGGAAACACAGATACGCAGTATTTT. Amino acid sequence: CASSLNGSAGNTDTQYF. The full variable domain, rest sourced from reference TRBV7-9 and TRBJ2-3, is DTGVSQNPRHKITKRGQNVTFRCDPISEHNRLYWYRQTLGQGPEFLTYFQNEAQLEKSRLLSDRFSAERPKGSFSTLEIQRTEQGDSAMYLCASSLNGSAGNTDTQYFGPGTRLTVL.

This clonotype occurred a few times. Written as DNA, the CDR3 is TGTGCCAGCAGCCAGGGGTATGAGAATGAGCAGTTCTTC. As protein: CASSQGYENEQFF. The chain carries TRBV4-2 and TRBJ2-1; no clear D gene. The V gene lost 3 bases and the J gene lost 7 bases, with 10 bases spanning the gap. CDR3 length: 13 residues. Germline V gene lookup returns CDR1 LGHNA and CDR2 YNFKEQ.

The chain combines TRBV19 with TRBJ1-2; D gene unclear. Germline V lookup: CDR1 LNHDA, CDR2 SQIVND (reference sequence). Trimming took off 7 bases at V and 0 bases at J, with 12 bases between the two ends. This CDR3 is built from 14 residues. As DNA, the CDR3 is TGTGCCAGTAATTTCAACGCGCCTAACTATGGCTACACCTTC. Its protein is CASNFNAPNYGYTF.

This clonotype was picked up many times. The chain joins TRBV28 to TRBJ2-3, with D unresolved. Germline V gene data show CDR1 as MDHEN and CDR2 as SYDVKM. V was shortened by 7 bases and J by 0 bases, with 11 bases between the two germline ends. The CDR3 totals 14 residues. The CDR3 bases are TGTGCCAGCACAAGGACCCTAAGCACAGATACGCAGTATTTT. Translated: CASTRTLSTDTQYF.

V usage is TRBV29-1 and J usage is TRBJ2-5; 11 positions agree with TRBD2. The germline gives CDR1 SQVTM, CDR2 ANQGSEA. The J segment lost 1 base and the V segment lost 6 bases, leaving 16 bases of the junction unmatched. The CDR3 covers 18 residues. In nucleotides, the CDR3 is TGCAGCGTCGAGGGCCTAGCGGGAGGAGGTCCAATCCAAGAGACCCAGTACTTC. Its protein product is CSVEGLAGGGPIQETQYF.

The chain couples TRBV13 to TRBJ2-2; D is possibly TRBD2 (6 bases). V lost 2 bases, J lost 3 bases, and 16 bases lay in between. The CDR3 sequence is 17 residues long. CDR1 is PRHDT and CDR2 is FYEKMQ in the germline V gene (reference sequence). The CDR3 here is CASSLRSGGRDTGELFF. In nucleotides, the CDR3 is TGTGCCAGCAGCTTAAGATCTGGGGGGAGAGACACCGGGGAGCTGTTTTTT.

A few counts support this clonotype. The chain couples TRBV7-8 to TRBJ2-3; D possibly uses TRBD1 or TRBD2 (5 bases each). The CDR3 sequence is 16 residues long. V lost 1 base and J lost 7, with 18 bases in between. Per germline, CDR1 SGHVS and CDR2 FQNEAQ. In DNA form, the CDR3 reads TGTGCCAGCAGCTTAGGCTGGGTAGGGGACGAAAATACGCAGTATTTT. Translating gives CASSLGWVGDENTQYF. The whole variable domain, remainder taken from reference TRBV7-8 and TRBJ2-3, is GAGVSQSPRYKVAKRGQDVALRCDPISGHVSLFWYQQALGQGPEFLTYFQNEAQLDKSGLPSDRFFAERPEGSVSTLKIQRTQQEDSAVYLCASSLGWVGDENTQYFGPGTRLTVL.

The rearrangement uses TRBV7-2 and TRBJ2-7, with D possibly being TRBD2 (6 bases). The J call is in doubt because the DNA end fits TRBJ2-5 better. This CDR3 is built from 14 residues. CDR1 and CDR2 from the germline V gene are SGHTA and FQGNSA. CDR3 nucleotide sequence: TGTGCCAGCAGCTTAGGGCGGGGAAGAGAGACCCAGTACTTC. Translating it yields CASSLGRGRETQYF.

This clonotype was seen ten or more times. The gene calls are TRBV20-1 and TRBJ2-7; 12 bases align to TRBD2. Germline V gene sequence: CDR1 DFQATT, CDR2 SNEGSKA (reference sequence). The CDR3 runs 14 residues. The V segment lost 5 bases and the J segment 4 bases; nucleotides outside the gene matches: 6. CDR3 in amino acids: CSAATSGRTYEQYF. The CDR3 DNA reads TGCAGTGCTGCGACTAGCGGGAGAACATACGAGCAGTACTTC.

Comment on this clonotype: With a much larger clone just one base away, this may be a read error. In nucleotides, the CDR3 is TGCGCCAGCAGCTTTGACAGTACCGGGGAGCTGTTTTTT. It specifies CASSFDSTGELFF. The chain combines TRBV5-1 with TRBJ2-2; possibly TRBD1 for D (5 bases). The germline gives CDR1 SGHRS, CDR2 YFSETQ. V gave up 2 bases and J gave up 5 bases, with 7 bases separating them. The CDR3 sequence is 13 residues long.

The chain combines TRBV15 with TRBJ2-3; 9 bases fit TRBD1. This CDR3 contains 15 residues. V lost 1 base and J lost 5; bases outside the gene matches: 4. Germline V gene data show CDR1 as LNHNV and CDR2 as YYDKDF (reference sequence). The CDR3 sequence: CATSRGGQGRDTQYF. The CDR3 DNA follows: TGTGCCACCAGCAGAGGGGGACAGGGAAGAGATACGCAGTATTTT.

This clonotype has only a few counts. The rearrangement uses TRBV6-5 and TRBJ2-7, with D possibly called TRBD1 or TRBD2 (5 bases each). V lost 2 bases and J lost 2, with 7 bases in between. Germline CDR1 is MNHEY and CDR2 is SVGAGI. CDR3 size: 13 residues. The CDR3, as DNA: TGTGCCAGCAGTTACAAGGGACCCTACGAGCAGTACTTC. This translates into CASSYKGPYEQYF.

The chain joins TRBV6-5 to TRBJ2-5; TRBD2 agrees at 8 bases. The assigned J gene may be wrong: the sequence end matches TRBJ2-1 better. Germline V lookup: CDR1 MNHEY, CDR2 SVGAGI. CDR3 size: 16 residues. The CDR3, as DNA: TGTGCCAGCAGTCAACTCGGGGGGGACGCCCAAGAGACCCAGTTCTTC. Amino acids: CASSQLGGDAQETQFF.

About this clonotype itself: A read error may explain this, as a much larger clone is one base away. The CDR3 is CTSSPPAGTETQYF. The CDR3 nucleotides are TGTACCAGCTCACCACCAGCTGGGACGGAGACCCAGTACTTC. V usage is TRBV18 and J usage is TRBJ2-5; the D gene could be TRBD1 or TRBD2 (5 bases each). Per germline, CDR1 KGHSH and CDR2 LQKENI. The CDR3 sequence is 14 residues long.

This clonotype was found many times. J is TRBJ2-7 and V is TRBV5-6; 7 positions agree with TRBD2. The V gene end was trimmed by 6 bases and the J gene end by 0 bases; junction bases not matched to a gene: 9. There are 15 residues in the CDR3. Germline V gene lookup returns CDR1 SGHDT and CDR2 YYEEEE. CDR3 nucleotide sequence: TGTGCCAGCACCGACCGCGGGAGCCTCTCCTACGAGCAGTACTTC. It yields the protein CASTDRGSLSYEQYF.